The rows below give T cell receptor beta chains drawn from one sample of a study of T cell repertoires in cytomegalovirus infection. TCRdb passed the reads through MiXCR, listing each CDR3 protein once. The sample contains fewer than 550,000 distinct CDR3 sequences, 11% of which appear only once. The sample was PBMCs. These receptor sequences come from a human donor in good health (CMV status not recorded). Some clones in this sample may be carry-over from other donors' samples. CDR3s leave out the opening cysteine and the closing phenylalanine or tryptophan.

V gene: TRBV19; J gene: TRBJ2-1; CDR3 protein: ASSPRGLAGILDEQF
V gene: TRBV20-1; J gene: TRBJ2-7; CDR3 protein: SARGTSGPYEQY
V gene: TRBV7-2; J gene: TRBJ2-1; CDR3 protein: ASRLTGGSYNEQF
V gene: TRBV10-2; J gene: TRBJ2-1; CDR3 protein: ASSVTSGPSPHNEQF
V gene: TRBV4-1; J gene: TRBJ1-1; CDR3 protein: ASSQGGRPEAF
V gene: TRBV10-3; J gene: TRBJ2-1; CDR3 protein: AISEFEPDSDEQF
V gene: TRBV4-2; J gene: TRBJ2-3; CDR3 protein: ASSQVGGAADTQY
V gene: TRBV11-2; J gene: TRBJ1-1; CDR3 protein: ASSEGPLGGKAF
V gene: TRBV2; J gene: TRBJ1-2; CDR3 protein: ASSDGGPNYGYT
V gene: TRBV5-1; J gene: TRBJ2-2; CDR3 protein: ASSLHGGDTGELF
V gene: TRBV29-1; J gene: TRBJ1-2; CDR3 protein: SVGTGRGYT
V gene: TRBV7-9; J gene: TRBJ1-1; CDR3 protein: ASSPPATTVAF